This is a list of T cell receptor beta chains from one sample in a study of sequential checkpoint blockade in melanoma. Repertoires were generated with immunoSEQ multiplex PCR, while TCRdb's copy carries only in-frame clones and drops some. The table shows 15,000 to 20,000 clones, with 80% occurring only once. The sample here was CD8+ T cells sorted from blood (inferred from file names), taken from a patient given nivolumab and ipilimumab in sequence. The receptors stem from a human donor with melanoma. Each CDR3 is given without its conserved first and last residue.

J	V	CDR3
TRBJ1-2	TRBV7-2	ASSLDGGGLDYGYT
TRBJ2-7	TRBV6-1	ASRRTEVYEQY
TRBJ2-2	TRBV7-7	ASSDATDRVETGELF
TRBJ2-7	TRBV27	ASSLSQGFGNEQY
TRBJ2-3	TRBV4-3	ASSHGLASTDTQY
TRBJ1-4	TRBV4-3	ASSQGTGTFDEKLF
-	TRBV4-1	ASSRSVADPPYEQY
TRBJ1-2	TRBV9	ATATGQRANYGYT
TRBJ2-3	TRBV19	ASSANLRLAGADTQY
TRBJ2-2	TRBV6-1	ASSLNTGELF
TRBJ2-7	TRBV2	ASSELGQGYEQY
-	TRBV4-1	ASSQDEDRGSYEQY
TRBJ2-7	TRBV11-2	ASSVWLAGSYEQY
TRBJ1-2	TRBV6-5	ASSSYGGTNYGYT
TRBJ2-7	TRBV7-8	ASSPEDRGHEQY
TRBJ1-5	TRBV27	ASSFGADNQPQH
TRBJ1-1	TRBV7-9	ASSLVVSGDTEAF
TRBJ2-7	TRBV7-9	ASSSIAGLTYEQY
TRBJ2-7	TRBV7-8	ASSFDRVEEQY
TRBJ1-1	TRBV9	ASSFGQGLNTEAF
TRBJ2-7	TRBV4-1	ASSFRDRGSYEQY
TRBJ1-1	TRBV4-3	ASSQDMTGGRAEAF
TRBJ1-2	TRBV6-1	ASEQPPGYT
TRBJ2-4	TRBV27	ASSLDYMVAKNIQY
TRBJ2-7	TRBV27	ATQTSGAFYEQY
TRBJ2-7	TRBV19	ASSLSHRGYEQY
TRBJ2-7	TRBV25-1	ASRAGGVVEQY
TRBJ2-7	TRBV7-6	ASSGTGLYEQY
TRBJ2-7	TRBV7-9	ASSPGQGARYEQY
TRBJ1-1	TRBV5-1	ASSTTGGTEAF
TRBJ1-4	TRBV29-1	SVTGESNEKLF
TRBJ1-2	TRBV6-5	ASSYYDRGPGGYT
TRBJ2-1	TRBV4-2	ASSQGSGVWNEQF
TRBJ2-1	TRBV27	ASSLNWGPNEQF
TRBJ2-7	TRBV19	ASSIGTAYEQY
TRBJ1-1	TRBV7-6	ASSLDREGTEAF
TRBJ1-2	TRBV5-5	ASSGQGAWSYT
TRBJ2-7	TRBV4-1	ASSQIQGLAGTYEQY
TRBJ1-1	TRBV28	ASTLGNTEAF
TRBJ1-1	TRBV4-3	ASSPGQGTTEAF
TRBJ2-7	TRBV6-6	ASSEGAGAEEQY
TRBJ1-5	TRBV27	ASSPGQVFWPQH
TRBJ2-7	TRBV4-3	ASSQDVGIYEQY
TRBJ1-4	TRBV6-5	ASSGQGAGEKLF